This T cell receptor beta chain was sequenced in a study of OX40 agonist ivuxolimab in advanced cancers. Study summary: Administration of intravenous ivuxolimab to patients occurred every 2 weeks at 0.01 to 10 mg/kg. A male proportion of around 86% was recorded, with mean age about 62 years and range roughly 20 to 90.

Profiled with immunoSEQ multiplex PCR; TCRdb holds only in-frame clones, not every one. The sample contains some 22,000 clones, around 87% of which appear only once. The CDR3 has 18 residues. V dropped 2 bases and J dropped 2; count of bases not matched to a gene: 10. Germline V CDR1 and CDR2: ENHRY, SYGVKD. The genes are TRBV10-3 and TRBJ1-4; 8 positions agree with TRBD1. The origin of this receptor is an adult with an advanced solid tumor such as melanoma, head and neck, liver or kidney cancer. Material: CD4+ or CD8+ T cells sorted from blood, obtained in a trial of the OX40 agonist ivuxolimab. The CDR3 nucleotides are TGTGCCATCAGTGAGCACCACAGGGGGGATGGTACTAATGAAAAACTGTTTTTT. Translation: CAISEHHRGDGTNEKLFF.